Listed below are T cell receptor beta chains from one sample, sequenced in a study of ipilimumab plus nivolumab after autologous stem cell transplantation. The protocol was immunoSEQ multiplex PCR, while the TCRdb copy is restricted to in-frame clones and leaves out a portion. The repertoire has about 22,000 clones, around 80% of them found once; the top ten carry around a fifth. The sample was PBMCs, taken in a trial of ipilimumab plus nivolumab as post-transplant consolidation. These receptor sequences come from a male donor with diffuse large B-cell lymphoma. The CDR3 runs from the conserved cysteine through the conserved F or W. D genes are given only for firm matches. The size of a clone is reported for some rows only, either as once, few or many, or as a class for expanded clones.

D gene,clone size,J gene,V gene,CDR3 length,CDR3 protein,CDR3 DNA
.,.,TRBJ2-1,TRBV18,15,CASSPANGDNNEQFF,TGTGCCAGCTCACCGGCCAACGGGGACAACAATGAGCAGTTCTTC
TRBD1,medium-sized,TRBJ1-5,TRBV9,14,CASSAGQGGQPQHF,TGTGCCAGCAGCGCGGGACAGGGTGGACAGCCCCAGCATTTT
TRBD1,.,TRBJ1-4,TRBV7-9,14,CASSLGGGGEKLFF,TGTGCCAGCAGCTTAGGAGGGGGCGGCGAAAAACTGTTTTTT
TRBD2,.,TRBJ2-3,TRBV2,19,CASSARRTSGGLRTDTQYF,TGTGCCAGCAGTGCACGTCGGACTAGCGGGGGGCTGCGCACAGATACGCAGTATTTT
.,.,TRBJ1-4,TRBV7-9,16,CASTVNDPSANEKLFF,TGTGCCAGCACCGTCAACGACCCCTCGGCTAATGAAAAACTGTTTTTT
.,once,TRBJ2-7,TRBV6-1,14,CASSEYRSSYEQYF,TGTGCCAGCAGTGAATACAGGAGCTCCTACGAGCAGTACTTC
.,few,TRBJ2-5,TRBV2,14,CASSEEWGTETQYF,TGTGCCAGCAGTGAAGAATGGGGGACAGAGACCCAGTACTTC
TRBD1,.,TRBJ1-2,TRBV6-1,14,CASRRQGDFYGYTF,TGTGCCAGCAGAAGACAGGGAGACTTCTATGGCTACACCTTC
TRBD2,.,TRBJ2-3,TRBV4-2,20,CASSQDPTSGGAASGNTQYF,TGTGCCAGCAGCCAAGATCCGACTAGCGGGGGGGCCGCCTCAGGGAATACGCAGTATTTT
.,.,TRBJ2-5,TRBV5-1,14,CASSSQGSQETQYF,TGCGCCAGCAGTTCCCAGGGGTCGCAAGAGACCCAGTACTTC
TRBD1,.,TRBJ1-6,TRBV5-4,15,CASSWDSNPNSPLHF,TGTGCCAGCAGCTGGGACAGTAACCCTAATTCACCCCTCCACTTT
.,.,TRBJ2-5,TRBV6-4,13,CASSPRDGETQYF,TGTGCCAGCAGCCCCAGGGATGGCGAGACCCAGTACTTC
.,.,TRBJ2-5,TRBV7-9,15,CASSLYRAGGETQYF,TGTGCCAGCAGCTTGTACAGGGCTGGGGGGGAGACCCAGTACTTC
.,.,TRBJ2-7,TRBV5-6,15,CASSLAAGGNYEQYF,TGTGCCAGCAGCTTGGCGGCAGGTGGGAACTACGAGCAGTACTTC
.,.,TRBJ2-5,TRBV7-7,13,CASSPRVEETQYF,TGTGCTAGCAGCCCCCGAGTCGAAGAGACCCAGTACTTC
.,.,TRBJ1-5,TRBV7-2,16,CASSREMGNVNQPQHF,TGTGCCAGCAGCCGCGAGATGGGCAACGTCAATCAGCCCCAGCATTTT
.,few,TRBJ1-1,TRBV19,13,CASSTQNGLEAFF,TGTGCCAGTAGTACGCAGAACGGCCTTGAAGCTTTCTTT
.,.,TRBJ1-4,TRBV9,16,CASSVAPAGSGEKLFF,TGTGCCAGCAGCGTAGCTCCGGCGGGTAGTGGTGAAAAACTGTTTTTT
TRBD1,.,TRBJ1-1,TRBV18,13,CASSPSGGTEAFF,TGTGCCAGCTCACCTTCAGGGGGAACTGAAGCTTTCTTT
TRBD1,.,TRBJ2-1,TRBV2,15,CASMRLPGGTDEQFF,TGTGCCAGCATGCGCTTGCCAGGGGGAACCGATGAGCAGTTCTTC
.,.,TRBJ1-3,TRBV4-3,16,CASSQDLYGSGNTIYF,TGCGCCAGCAGCCAAGATTTGTACGGGTCTGGAAACACCATATATTTT
.,.,TRBJ2-7,TRBV21-1,15,CASSPLRDILYEQYF,TGTGCCAGCAGCCCTCTCCGGGACATTCTCTACGAGCAGTACTTC
.,once,TRBJ2-3,TRBV7-9,14,CASSLVGSTDTQYF,TGTGCCAGCAGCTTGGTGGGGAGCACAGATACGCAGTATTTT
.,.,TRBJ2-7,TRBV7-2,12,CASSLRTYEQYF,TGTGCCAGCAGCTTAAGGACCTACGAGCAGTACTTC
.,.,TRBJ1-3,TRBV30,16,CAATRGGGFSGNTIYF,TGTGCCGCGACGAGGGGGGGAGGATTCTCTGGAAACACCATATATTTT
.,.,TRBJ2-1,TRBV9,14,CASSLALSYNEQFF,TGTGCCAGCAGCTTAGCCCTTTCTTACAATGAGCAGTTCTTC
.,few,TRBJ1-6,TRBV7-2,15,CASSPEEGFGSPLHF,TGTGCCAGCAGCCCGGAGGAGGGATTCGGTTCACCCCTCCACTTT
.,.,TRBJ1-2,TRBV28,11,CASNKNYGYTF,TGTGCCAGCAACAAAAACTATGGCTACACCTTC
.,.,TRBJ1-6,TRBV5-1,16,CASSLDGLTGSSPLHF,TGCGCCAGCAGCTTGGACGGACTGACCGGTAGTTCACCCCTCCACTTT
.,.,TRBJ1-1,TRBV4-3,13,CASSQQGFAEAFF,TGCGCCAGCAGCCAGCAGGGTTTCGCTGAAGCTTTCTTT
TRBD1,.,TRBJ1-4,TRBV7-9,17,CASSRGEPTGGLGGLFF,TGTGCCAGCAGCCGAGGTGAACCGACAGGGGGACTTGGAGGGTTGTTTTTT
.,.,TRBJ2-3,TRBV7-2,14,CASSLVATTDTQYF,TGTGCCAGCAGCTTAGTGGCCACCACAGATACGCAGTATTTT